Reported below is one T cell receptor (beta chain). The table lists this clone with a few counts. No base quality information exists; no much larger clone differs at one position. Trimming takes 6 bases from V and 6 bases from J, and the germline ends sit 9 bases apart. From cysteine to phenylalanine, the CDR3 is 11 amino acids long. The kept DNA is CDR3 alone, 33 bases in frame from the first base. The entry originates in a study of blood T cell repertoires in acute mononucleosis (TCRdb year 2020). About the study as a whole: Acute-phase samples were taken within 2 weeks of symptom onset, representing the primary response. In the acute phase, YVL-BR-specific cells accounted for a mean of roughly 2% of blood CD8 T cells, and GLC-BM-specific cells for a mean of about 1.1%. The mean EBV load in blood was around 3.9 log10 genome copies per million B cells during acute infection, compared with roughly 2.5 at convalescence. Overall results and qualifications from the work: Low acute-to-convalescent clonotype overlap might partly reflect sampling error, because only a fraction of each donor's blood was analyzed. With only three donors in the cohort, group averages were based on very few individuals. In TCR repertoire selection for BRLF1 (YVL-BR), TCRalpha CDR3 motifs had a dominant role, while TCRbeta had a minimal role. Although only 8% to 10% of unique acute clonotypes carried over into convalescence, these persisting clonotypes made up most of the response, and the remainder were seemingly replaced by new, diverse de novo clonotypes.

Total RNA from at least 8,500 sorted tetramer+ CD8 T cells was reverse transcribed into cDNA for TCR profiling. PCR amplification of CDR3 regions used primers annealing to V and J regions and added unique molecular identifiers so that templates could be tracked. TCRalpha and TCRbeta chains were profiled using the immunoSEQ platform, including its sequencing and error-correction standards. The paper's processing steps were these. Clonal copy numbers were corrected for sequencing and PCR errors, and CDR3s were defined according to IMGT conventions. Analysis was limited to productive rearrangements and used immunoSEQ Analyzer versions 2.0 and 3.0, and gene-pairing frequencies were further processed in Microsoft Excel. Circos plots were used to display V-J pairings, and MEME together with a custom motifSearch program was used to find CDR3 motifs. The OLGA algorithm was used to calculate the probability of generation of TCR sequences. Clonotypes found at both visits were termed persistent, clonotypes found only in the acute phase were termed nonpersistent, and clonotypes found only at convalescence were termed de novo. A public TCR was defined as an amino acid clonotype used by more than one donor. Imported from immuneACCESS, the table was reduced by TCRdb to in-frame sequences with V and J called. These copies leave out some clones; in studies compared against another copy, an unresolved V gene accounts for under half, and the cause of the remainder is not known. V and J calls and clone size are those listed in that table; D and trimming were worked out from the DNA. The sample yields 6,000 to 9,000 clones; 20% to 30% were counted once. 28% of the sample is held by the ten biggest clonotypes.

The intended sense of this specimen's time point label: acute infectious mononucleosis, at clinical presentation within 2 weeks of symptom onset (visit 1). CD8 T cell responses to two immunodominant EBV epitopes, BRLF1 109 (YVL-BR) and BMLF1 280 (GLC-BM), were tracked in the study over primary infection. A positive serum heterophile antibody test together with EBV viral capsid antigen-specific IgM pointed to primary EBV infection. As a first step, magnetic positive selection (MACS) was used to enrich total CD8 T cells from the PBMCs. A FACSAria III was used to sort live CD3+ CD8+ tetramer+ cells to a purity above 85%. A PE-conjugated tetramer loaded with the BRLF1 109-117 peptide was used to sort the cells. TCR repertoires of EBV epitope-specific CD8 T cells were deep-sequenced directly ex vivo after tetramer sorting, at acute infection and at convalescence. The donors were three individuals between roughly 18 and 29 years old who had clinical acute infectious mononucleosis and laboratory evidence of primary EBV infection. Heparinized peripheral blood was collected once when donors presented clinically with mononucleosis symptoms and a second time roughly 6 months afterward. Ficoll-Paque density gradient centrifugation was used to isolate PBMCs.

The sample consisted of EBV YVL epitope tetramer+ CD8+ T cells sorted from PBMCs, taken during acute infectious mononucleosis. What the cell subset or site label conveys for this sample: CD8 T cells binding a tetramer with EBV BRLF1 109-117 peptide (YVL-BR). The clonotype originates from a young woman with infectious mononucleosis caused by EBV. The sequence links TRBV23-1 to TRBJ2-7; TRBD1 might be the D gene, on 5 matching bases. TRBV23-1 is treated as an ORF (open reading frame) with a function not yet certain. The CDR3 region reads CASSQGVEQYF. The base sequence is TGCGCCAGCAGCCAAGGGGTCGAGCAGTACTTC.